These 8 T cell receptor beta chains originate from one sample sequenced in a study of identical twins. TCRdb fed the 5' RACE reads into MiXCR, producing one record per CDR3 protein. This sample has more than 600,000 distinct CDR3 sequences, with about 20% found just once. The sample was also linked to a second study, of T cells expressing NK-cell markers.

The sample was PBMCs. The source of these receptors is a woman aged 18-30 years in good health.

Ten or more counts support this clonotype. CDR3 residues: CASRSGSYEQYF. The CDR3 DNA reads as TGTGCCAGCAGAAGCGGGAGCTACGAGCAGTACTTC. The V call is TRBV12-3 or TRBV12-4, the J call TRBJ2-7, with 8 bases matching TRBD2. This CDR3 has 12 amino acids. J was trimmed by 3 bases and V by 6 bases; bases with no gene match: 1.

This clonotype was detected only a few times. V and J are TRBV10-2 and TRBJ1-5, with D possibly matching TRBD1 (5 bases). Trimming cost V 6 bases and J 2 bases, with 14 bases left between them. The CDR3 sequence is 15 residues long. Germline loops: CDR1 WSHSY, CDR2 SAAADI. For the CDR3, the DNA is TGCGCCAGCAGGGACGGGGGTAGAGGCAATCAGCCCCAGCATTTT. Its translation is CASRDGGRGNQPQHF.

This clonotype was seen at least ten times. This chain connects TRBV15 to TRBJ2-2; 8 positions agree with TRBD1. The CDR3 covers 17 residues. The V and J ends lost 0 bases and 3 bases, in that order; junction bases with no gene match: 6. Germline V gene lookup returns CDR1 LNHNV and CDR2 YYDKDF (reference sequence). The chain's CDR3 is CATSRDPGQGYTGELFF. The CDR3 DNA reads as TGTGCCACCAGCAGAGATCCAGGACAGGGATACACCGGGGAGCTGTTTTTT.

The chain carries TRBV12-3 or TRBV12-4 and TRBJ2-2; weak D call: TRBD1 (6 bases). The length of the CDR3 is 14 residues. Trimming cost V 2 bases and J 4 bases, with 8 bases left between them. CDR3 region: CASSLLGATGELFF. The CDR3 nucleotides read TGTGCCAGCAGTTTATTGGGGGCCACCGGGGAGCTGTTTTTT.

The sample holds a few counts of this clonotype. The chain links TRBV7-9 to TRBJ2-3, with TRBD2 matching 8 bases. V shed 1 base and J 2 bases; nucleotides not matched to a gene: 5. This CDR3 has 16 residues. Looked up from germline, CDR1 is SEHNR and CDR2 is FQNEAQ (reference sequence). In nucleotides, the CDR3 is TGTGCCAGCAGCTTAGACGGGACTAGAGTCACAGATACGCAGTATTTT. Amino acid sequence: CASSLDGTRVTDTQYF.

CDR3 coding DNA: TGTGCCAGCGGCCGCCGAGCGGGGGCGAAAGATACGCAGTATTTT. As protein: CASGRRAGAKDTQYF. This chain uses TRBV3-1 with TRBJ2-3; TRBD2 matches at 8 bases. V gave up 8 bases and J gave up 5 bases; unmatched junction bases: 12. Germline CDR1 LGHDT, CDR2 YNNKEL (reference sequence). CDR3 length equals 15 residues.

This clonotype has more than one count but fewer than ten. The CDR3 bases are TGTGCCAGCACCCCAGGGAGCAATCAGCCCCAGCATTTT. As protein: CASTPGSNQPQHF. V and J are TRBV6-1 and TRBJ1-5, with D possibly being TRBD1 (5 bases). This CDR3 has 13 amino acids. Trimming cost V 7 bases and J 1 base, with 8 bases left between them. Germline loops: CDR1 MNHNS, CDR2 SASEGT.

This clonotype was counted between two and nine times. V is TRBV7-2 and J is TRBJ2-1; possible D gene TRBD2, 5 bases. This CDR3 is 15 amino acids long. Deletions cut 6 bases from V and 2 bases from J, with 14 bases between. Germline V gene lookup returns CDR1 SGHTA and CDR2 FQGNSA. CDR3: CASRPRRGPYNEQFF. The CDR3 DNA follows: TGTGCCAGCAGACCTCGACGGGGTCCCTACAATGAGCAGTTCTTC.